Presented here are 10 T cell receptor beta chains from one specimen sequenced in a study of neurological immune-mediated disorders. From the 5' RACE reads, TCRdb called clonotypes with MiXCR, one entry per CDR3 protein. This table holds 60,000 to 70,000 distinct CDR3 sequences, roughly 4.9% found once. The sample taken for sequencing was PBMCs. The receptors derive from a human donor with multiple sclerosis. The donor label of this sample is uncertain.

This clonotype was recorded at least ten times. This chain links TRBV24-1 with TRBJ2-1; 15 nucleotides line up with TRBD2. Trimming at V came to 3 bases and at J to 6 bases, leaving 17 bases not matched to a gene. The CDR3 extends over 21 amino acids. CDR1 and CDR2 (germline): KGHDR, SFDVKD. CDR3 DNA: TGTGCCACCAGTGATCCCGCCGGGACTAGCGGGGGGTTAGGGCCAAGCAATGAGCAGTTCTTC. Protein sequence: CATSDPAGTSGGLGPSNEQFF.

This clonotype was seen many times. This chain links TRBV4-1 with TRBJ2-7, with a tentative D call TRBD1 (6 bases). The CDR3 has 14 residues. V dropped 4 bases and J dropped 2 bases, with 12 bases sitting between them. CDR1 MGHRA and CDR2 YSYEKL come from the germline V gene. CDR3 in amino acids: CASSPHRAPYEQYF. CDR3 nucleotides: TGCGCCAGCAGCCCCCACAGGGCCCCCTACGAGCAGTACTTC.

This clonotype was recorded many times. The DNA for the CDR3 is TGCAGTGCTACCACCCTAATAGCGGGGTCCTACAATGAGCAGTTCTTC. This gives the protein CSATTLIAGSYNEQFF. This rearrangement joins TRBV20-1 to TRBJ2-1, with TRBD2 matching 8 bases. The V gene end was trimmed by 4 bases and the J gene end by 1 base; junction bases not matched to a gene: 9. This CDR3 is 16 amino acids long. Per germline, CDR1 DFQATT and CDR2 SNEGSKA (reference sequence).

This clonotype was detected ten times or more. This may come from a read error, since a much larger clone is one base off. The J gene is TRBJ2-1, the V gene TRBV2; D gene unclear. CDR1 is SNHLY, CDR2 FYNNEI, per germline. This CDR3 region has 13 residues. The DNA of the CDR3 is TGTACCAGCAGTCTTAGACCCTACAATGAGCAGTTCTTC. Protein sequence: CTSSLRPYNEQFF. Looking up the rest from reference TRBV2 and TRBJ2-1 gives the full variable domain: EPEVTQTPSHQVTQMGQEVILRCVPISNHLYFYWYRQILGQKVEFLVSFYNNEISEKSEIFDDQFSVERPDGSNFTLKIRSTKLEDSAMYFCTSSLRPYNEQFFGPGTRLTVL.

There are many counts of this clonotype. V gene TRBV5-1 combines with J gene TRBJ1-5, with D possibly being TRBD1 (6 bases). Trimming pared 4 bases from V and 7 bases from J, leaving 15 bases between. This CDR3 region has 14 residues. Germline values: CDR1 SGHRS, CDR2 YFSETQ. The CDR3 DNA reads TGCGCCAGCAGCCCGGACAGTCCCAGGCAGCCCCAGCATTTT. This gives the protein CASSPDSPRQPQHF. Combining the CDR3 with reference TRBV5-1 and TRBJ1-5 gives the whole variable domain KAGVTQTPRYLIKTRGQQVTLSCSPISGHRSVSWYQQTPGQGLQFLFEYFSETQRNKGNFPGRFSGRQFSNSRSEMNVSTLELGDSALYLCASSPDSPRQPQHFGDGTRLSIL.

This clonotype was found many times. The chain employs TRBV29-1 and TRBJ2-3, with D tentatively TRBD1 (6 bases). The CDR3 consists of 15 residues. With 7 bases removed from V and 0 bases from J, the gap between germline ends came to 17 bases. The V gene's germline CDR1 is SQVTM and CDR2 ANQGSEA. CDR3 sequence reads: CSASLRDTSTDTQYF. CDR3 nucleotides: TGCAGCGCCTCCCTCCGGGACACGAGCACAGATACGCAGTATTTT.

Many counts were recorded for this clonotype. The CDR3 nucleotides are TGCAGTGCCGAAAAATTCGGCACAGATACGCAGTATTTT. It specifies CSAEKFGTDTQYF. The chain employs TRBV20-1 and TRBJ2-3; D remains ambiguous. Germline V gives CDR1 DFQATT, CDR2 SNEGSKA (reference sequence). The CDR3 is 13 amino acids. V lost 6 bases to trimming and J lost 1 base, with 11 bases between them.

There are many counts of this clonotype. V is TRBV29-1 and J is TRBJ2-5; D is perhaps TRBD2 (5 bases). The CDR3 spans 13 residues. Germline CDR1 and CDR2: SQVTM and ANQGSEA. V dropped 4 bases and J dropped 2 bases, with 11 bases sitting between them. The CDR3 loop is CSVARLTQETQYF. The CDR3 region has the DNA TGCAGCGTTGCCCGACTAACTCAAGAGACCCAGTACTTC.

This clonotype was detected ten times or more. The rearrangement joins TRBV6-5 to TRBJ2-2; D possibly corresponds to TRBD1 (7 bases). This CDR3 spans 13 amino acids. Deletions cut 6 bases from V and 6 bases from J, with 11 bases between. Germline V gene lookup returns CDR1 MNHEY and CDR2 SVGAGI. The CDR3 nucleotides are TGTGCCAGCAGACAGGGGAGGCCCGGGGAGCTGTTTTTT. Residues: CASRQGRPGELFF.

This clonotype was seen at least ten times. Germline is not matched at one junction end, which may reflect a read error. The V call is TRBV14, the J call TRBJ1-2; a possible D gene is TRBD1 (5 bases). Germline V gives CDR1 SGHDN, CDR2 FVKESK. The CDR3 extends over 14 amino acids. The CDR3 is CASSQAGRGYGYTF. CDR3 DNA sequence: TGTGCCAGCAGTCAAGCGGGACGTGGCTATGGCTACACCTTC.